The 30 T cell receptor beta chains below were found in one sample sequenced in a study of blood T cell repertoires in COVID-19. Sequencing was performed with immunoSEQ multiplex PCR; in TCRdb, only in-frame clones are kept and a portion is missing. The sample contains 25,000 to 35,000 clones, around 85% of which appear only once. Sequencing was carried out using peripheral blood. The receptors originated from a human donor in a cohort sampled during active COVID-19.

This clone was seen only a few times. This chain links TRBV28 with TRBJ1-5; tentatively, D is TRBD1 (6 bases). Germline-derived CDR1 and CDR2 are MDHEN and SYDVKM. The CDR3 is 14 amino acids. V lost 3 bases and J lost 5, with 11 bases in between. CDR3: CASSFGTGHQPQHF. The CDR3 DNA follows: TGTGCCAGCAGTTTTGGAACAGGGCATCAGCCCCAGCATTTT.

This clone was counted only a few times. This chain uses TRBV7-3 with TRBJ1-4; D is possibly TRBD1 (6 bases). CDR1 is SGHTA and CDR2 is FQGTGA in the germline V gene. Trimming removed 0 bases from V and 8 bases from J, with 13 bases in between. This CDR3 has 15 amino acids. The CDR3 DNA is TGTGCCAGCAGCTTAACCGGCAGGGGAGAGGAAAAACTGTTTTTT. It encodes CASSLTGRGEEKLFF.

The chain has TRBV5-6 and TRBJ1-2, with D perhaps matching TRBD1 (5 bases). The CDR3 loop spans 15 amino acids. V was shortened by 0 bases and J by 6 bases, with 15 bases between the two germline ends. Germline V CDR1 and CDR2: SGHDT, YYEEEE. The CDR3 protein is CASSLALAGLNGYTF. The DNA for the CDR3 is TGTGCCAGCAGCTTGGCCCTGGCAGGGTTAAATGGCTACACCTTC.

Worth noting for this clone: A read error may produce the germline difference seen at one junction end. The V and J genes are TRBV7-8 and TRBJ1-6; D remains unclear. CDR3 length: 16 residues. Germline V CDR1 and CDR2: SGHVS, FQNEAQ. CDR3 residues: CASRLGLSSYNSPLHF. In nucleotides, the CDR3 is TGTGCCAGCAGGTTAGGACTTAGCTCCTATAATTCACCCCTCCACTTT. Based on the CDR3 plus reference TRBV7-8 and TRBJ1-6, the full variable domain is GAGVSQSPRYKVAKRGQDVALRCDPISGHVSLFWYQQALGQGPEFLTYFQNEAQLDKSGLPSDRFFAERPEGSVSTLKIQRTQQEDSAVYLCASRLGLSSYNSPLHFGNGTRLTVT.

The CDR3 loop is CASSLVRGLDDGYTF. The DNA of the CDR3 is TGCGCCAGCAGCTTGGTTAGGGGTTTGGACGATGGCTACACCTTC. This chain links TRBV5-1 with TRBJ1-2; D may be TRBD1 (5 bases). The V and J ends lost 0 bases and 6 bases respectively, with 15 bases between them. This CDR3 is 15 amino acids long. In germline, CDR1 is SGHRS, CDR2 YFSETQ.

The gene calls are TRBV7-8 and TRBJ2-7; 9 bases map to TRBD1. Germline V gene lookup returns CDR1 SGHVS and CDR2 FQNEAQ. The CDR3 runs to 14 residues. The junction had 6 bases not matched to a gene; V was cut back by 7 bases and J by 2 bases. This CDR3 is CASKPGQGTYEQYF. In nucleotides, the CDR3 is TGTGCCAGCAAACCGGGACAGGGCACCTACGAGCAGTACTTC.

This clone came up a few times. The chain couples TRBV18 to TRBJ2-7; the match to TRBD2 covers 7 bases. Germline lookup yields CDR1 KGHSH and CDR2 LQKENI. The CDR3 spans 16 residues. Germline trimming cut 2 bases from V and 0 bases from J; bases unmatched to any gene: 7. The CDR3 sequence is CASSPVAGGSSYEQYF. For the CDR3, the DNA is TGTGCCAGCTCACCAGTCGCCGGGGGGAGCTCCTACGAGCAGTACTTC.

CDR3 DNA: TGTGCCAGTAGTTTGTGGACAGGGATCGTTTCTGGGGCCAACGTCCTGACTTTC. Its protein is CASSLWTGIVSGANVLTF. The chain uses TRBV19 and TRBJ2-6; 8 nucleotides align to TRBD1. This CDR3 comprises 18 residues. J was trimmed by 1 base and V by 5 bases; bases with no gene match: 10. CDR1 LNHDA and CDR2 SQIVND come from the germline V gene (reference sequence).

This chain uses TRBV7-2 with TRBJ1-3; D ambiguous. CDR1 and CDR2 (germline): SGHTA, FQGNSA. This CDR3 has 13 residues. V lost 0 bases and J lost 9, with 9 bases in between. The CDR3 nucleotides read TGTGCCAGCAGCTTAGCCGGAAGAGGCACCATATATTTT. Translated, it gives CASSLAGRGTIYF. The full variable domain, rest sourced from reference TRBV7-2 and TRBJ1-3, is GAGVSQSPSNKVTEKGKDVELRCDPISGHTALYWYRQSLGQGLEFLIYFQGNSAPDKSGLPSDRFSAERTGGSVSTLTIQRTQQEDSAVYLCASSLAGRGTIYFGEGSWLTVV.

V usage is TRBV5-1 and J usage is TRBJ2-1; TRBD1 aligns across 10 bases. CDR1 is SGHRS, CDR2 YFSETQ, per germline. The CDR3 is made up of 16 amino acids. J lost 1 base, V lost 0 bases, and 1 base had no gene match. CDR3: CASSLGQGASYNEQFF. As DNA, the CDR3 is TGCGCCAGCAGCTTGGGACAGGGGGCTTCCTACAATGAGCAGTTCTTC.

The CDR3 DNA is TGTGCCAGCAGTGTACGAGCCACAACTAATGAAAAACTGTTTTTT. Translated, it gives CASSVRATTNEKLFF. V gene TRBV2 combines with J gene TRBJ1-4; D remains ambiguous. The V gene lost 4 bases and the J gene lost 0 bases, with 9 bases spanning the gap. The germline CDR1 and CDR2 sequences are SNHLY and FYNNEI. The CDR3 covers 15 residues.

The J gene is TRBJ1-2, the V gene TRBV27; the D gene is possibly TRBD1 (5 bases). Germline CDR1 and CDR2: MNHEY and SMNVEV (reference sequence). The V end lost 5 bases, the J end lost 7 bases, and 17 bases lay between the germline ends. The CDR3 sequence is 14 residues long. This chain's CDR3 is CASSPTIGHGGYTF. The CDR3 bases are TGTGCCAGCAGTCCTACTATCGGACATGGTGGCTACACCTTC.

This chain links TRBV7-9 with TRBJ2-7; D is unresolved. The CDR3 has 11 amino acids. Germline V gives CDR1 SEHNR, CDR2 FQNEAQ (reference sequence). V gave up 4 bases and J gave up 6 bases, with 7 bases separating them. Written as DNA, the CDR3 is TGTGCCAGCAGCTCCATCAGCGAGCAGTACTTC. This gives the protein CASSSISEQYF. Looking up the rest from reference TRBV7-9 and TRBJ2-7 gives the full variable domain: DTGVSQNPRHKITKRGQNVTFRCDPISEHNRLYWYRQTLGQGPEFLTYFQNEAQLEKSRLLSDRFSAERPKGSFSTLEIQRTEQGDSAMYLCASSSISEQYFGPGTRLTVT.

The J gene is TRBJ2-1, the V gene TRBV27; D is unclear. V lost 4 bases, J lost 10 bases, and 8 bases lay in between. This CDR3 has 11 residues. The germline gives CDR1 MNHEY, CDR2 SMNVEV (reference sequence). This CDR3 is CASSSNVEQFF. CDR3 in DNA: TGTGCCAGCAGTTCTAATGTGGAGCAGTTCTTC.

J is TRBJ1-5 and V is TRBV6-5; TRBD1 matches 11 bases. The CDR3 contains 16 residues. Germline trimming cut 1 base from V and 4 bases from J; bases unmatched to any gene: 3. The germline V gene encodes CDR1 MNHEY and CDR2 SVGAGI. The CDR3 sequence is CASSYFGTGGNQPQHF. DNA of the CDR3: TGTGCCAGCAGTTACTTTGGGACAGGGGGAAATCAGCCCCAGCATTTT.

For the CDR3, the DNA is TGTGCCAGCAGTTTATCAGGAGCGGGCCTCCAGAGTGGGCTGTTTTTT. It yields the protein CASSLSGAGLQSGLFF. The chain combines TRBV27 with TRBJ2-2; TRBD2 might be the D (6 bases). Deletions cut 0 bases from V and 13 bases from J, with 21 bases between. This CDR3 region has 16 residues. Per the germline V gene, CDR1 is MNHEY and CDR2 is SMNVEV (reference sequence).

In DNA, the CDR3 is TGTGCCAGCAGCTTGGATTTAGCGGGGGAGAATGAGCAGTTCTTC. Protein: CASSLDLAGENEQFF. The chain uses TRBV5-6 and TRBJ2-1, with 9 bases identical to TRBD2. The CDR3 covers 15 residues. V dropped 0 bases and J dropped 7; count of bases not matched to a gene: 5. In germline, CDR1 is SGHDT, CDR2 YYEEEE.

The table lists this clone with a count of one. The CDR3 sequence: CASSFWGDRGSYEQYF. The CDR3 DNA is TGTGCCAGCAGTTTCTGGGGGGACAGGGGCTCCTACGAGCAGTACTTC. The chain employs TRBV28 and TRBJ2-7, with 10 bases identical to TRBD1. The CDR3 has 16 residues. CDR1 is MDHEN and CDR2 is SYDVKM in the germline V gene. The ends lost 3 bases at V and 0 bases at J; junction bases unmatched: 5.

The chain combines TRBV5-1 with TRBJ1-3; 10 bases map to TRBD1. Trimming took 3 bases from V and 9 from J; bases not matched to a gene: 9. The length of the CDR3 is 15 residues. Germline CDR1 and CDR2: SGHRS and YFSETQ. The CDR3 bases are TGCGCCAGCAGCTCCCTGACAGGGGGCTCTAGCACCATATATTTT. This gives the protein CASSSLTGGSSTIYF.

The chain combines TRBV7-9 with TRBJ2-7; 7 positions agree with TRBD1. The J segment lost 4 bases and the V segment lost 6 bases, leaving 15 bases of the junction unmatched. Per germline, CDR1 SEHNR and CDR2 FQNEAQ (reference sequence). The CDR3 contains 16 residues. The CDR3 loop reads CASSGGSPGQLYEQYF. CDR3 DNA sequence: TGTGCCAGCAGTGGGGGTTCGCCGGGACAGCTTTACGAGCAGTACTTC.

This clone occurred once. The chain employs TRBV28 and TRBJ1-5, with unresolved D. Germline CDR1 reads MDHEN; CDR2 reads SYDVKM. Deletions cut 3 bases from V and 0 bases from J, with 9 bases between. This CDR3 spans 15 amino acids. CDR3 in DNA: TGTGCCAGCAGTTTGGCGGGGAATAGCAATCAGCCCCAGCATTTT. Its protein is CASSLAGNSNQPQHF.

The chain recombines TRBV27 with TRBJ2-1; the match to TRBD2 covers 9 bases. The V and J ends lost 9 bases and 8 bases, in that order; junction bases with no gene match: 8. Looked up from germline, CDR1 is MNHEY and CDR2 is SMNVEV (reference sequence). The CDR3 is made up of 13 amino acids. Here the CDR3 DNA reads TGTGCCAGTGGTGAGCGGGAGGCTGATGAGCAGTTCTTC. Residues: CASGEREADEQFF.

V gene TRBV27 combines with J gene TRBJ1-4; D not certain. The CDR3 loop spans 13 amino acids. In germline, CDR1 is MNHEY, CDR2 SMNVEV (reference sequence). V shed 8 bases and J shed 6 bases, with 13 bases lying between them. DNA of the CDR3: TGTGCCAGCGCCCGGAGACGGGATGAAAAACTGTTTTTT. It encodes CASARRRDEKLFF.

CDR3 region: CASSYTGNYNSPLHF. CDR3 DNA: TGCGCCAGCAGCTATACAGGGAACTATAATTCACCCCTCCACTTT. V usage is TRBV5-1 and J usage is TRBJ1-6; D might be TRBD1 (6 bases). Germline V gives CDR1 SGHRS, CDR2 YFSETQ. The V end lost 3 bases, the J end lost 3 bases, and 10 bases lay between the germline ends. The CDR3 runs to 15 residues.

This chain joins TRBV4-1 and TRBJ1-2; unclear D gene. Germline V CDR1 and CDR2: MGHRA, YSYEKL. The CDR3 consists of 21 residues. V was clipped by 0 bases and J by 5 bases, with 31 bases between them. DNA of the CDR3: TGCGCCAGCAGCCAAGATCCGACCAACTACCGACCGCCACTTCGGGAATATGGCTACACCTTC. Translation gives CASSQDPTNYRPPLREYGYTF.

The chain couples TRBV27 to TRBJ2-1; D not resolved. CDR3 length equals 12 residues. Trimming stripped 7 bases from V and 6 bases from J, with 10 bases between. From germline, CDR1 is MNHEY and CDR2 SMNVEV (reference sequence). CDR3 amino acids: CASTTYGNEQFF. The CDR3 DNA sequence: TGTGCCAGCACCACATATGGCAATGAGCAGTTCTTC.

V and J are TRBV9 and TRBJ1-6; D possibly corresponds to TRBD1 (5 bases). The CDR3 totals 14 residues. V was cut by 2 bases and J by 7 bases, with 10 bases left in between. CDR1 and CDR2 (germline): SGDLS, YYNGEE. CDR3 bases: TGTGCCAGCAGCGTGGACATAAAGAATTCACCCCTCCACTTT. The encoded protein is CASSVDIKNSPLHF.

The chain carries TRBV7-9 and TRBJ1-6; 11 bases are shared with TRBD1. This CDR3 has 15 amino acids. Germline CDR1 and CDR2: SEHNR and FQNEAQ (reference sequence). Unmatched junction bases numbered 4, after V lost 5 bases and J lost 7 bases. This CDR3 is CASSTGQGANSPLHF. In DNA form, the CDR3 reads TGTGCCAGCAGCACCGGACAGGGGGCCAATTCACCCCTCCACTTT.

This clone was observed a handful of times. The chain joins TRBV2 to TRBJ2-1; TRBD2 agrees at 10 bases. Losses at the gene ends were 3 bases for V and 4 bases for J; bases not matched to a gene: 9. This CDR3 has 17 residues. Germline CDR1 and CDR2: SNHLY and FYNNEI. Here the CDR3 reads CASSEGVAGGSYNEQFF. As DNA, the CDR3 is TGTGCCAGCAGTGAGGGAGTAGCGGGGGGATCTTACAATGAGCAGTTCTTC.

The chain uses TRBV6-5 and TRBJ1-1, with D tentatively TRBD1 (5 bases). Per the germline V gene, CDR1 is MNHEY and CDR2 is SVGAGI. Trimming left V 2 bases short and J 4 bases short, with 11 bases between. The CDR3 is made up of 14 amino acids. The CDR3, as DNA: TGTGCCAGCAGTTACGATCCAGGGCGCACTGAAGCTTTCTTT. Its protein product is CASSYDPGRTEAFF.